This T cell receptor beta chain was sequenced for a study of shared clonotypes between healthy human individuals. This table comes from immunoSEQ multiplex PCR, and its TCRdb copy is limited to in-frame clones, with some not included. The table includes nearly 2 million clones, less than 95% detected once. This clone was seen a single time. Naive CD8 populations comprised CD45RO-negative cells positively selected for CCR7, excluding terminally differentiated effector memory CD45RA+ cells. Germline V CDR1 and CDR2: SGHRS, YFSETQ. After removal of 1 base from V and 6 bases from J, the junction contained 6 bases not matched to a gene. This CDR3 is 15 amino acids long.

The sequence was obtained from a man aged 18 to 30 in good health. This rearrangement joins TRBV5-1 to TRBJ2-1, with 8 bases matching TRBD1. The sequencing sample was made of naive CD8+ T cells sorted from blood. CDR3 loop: CASSLHYRGSNEQFF. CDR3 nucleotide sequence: TGCGCCAGCAGCTTGCATTACAGGGGGTCCAATGAGCAGTTCTTC.